This T cell receptor (beta chain) was recovered during a study of T cells in Graves' hyperthyroidism and ophthalmopathy. Notes on the study in general: Blood also carried most thyroid clonotypes expanded above 0.001. Ophthalmopathy onset followed model prediction by a median approximately 7 months.

Any patient presenting with uncontrolled infection, other autoimmune disease, pregnancy or lactation was left out. RNA transcripts provided the source from which TCR beta CDR3 regions were amplified. RT-PCR in the first round (using the HTBI primer set) targeted the TCR CDR3. Via MiXCR, TCRdb re-called the multiplex PCR reads, giving one row per CDR3 protein. Among 550,000 to 700,000 distinct CDR3 sequences listed, around 45% were seen once. As for this clonotype: Its matching antigen is unknown.

The sequencing sample was made of peripheral blood or thyroid tissue (not recorded which). The TCR originated in an adult woman with Graves' disease, either hyperthyroidism or ophthalmopathy (not recorded which).

For the CDR3, the DNA is TGCAGTGCCCCCGGAGAGCGGAGCACAGATACGCAGTATTTT. Encoded protein: CSAPGERSTDTQYF. This chain joins TRBV20-1 and TRBJ2-3; D perhaps matches TRBD2 (5 bases). The germline gives CDR1 DFQATT, CDR2 SNEGSKA (reference sequence). V was trimmed by 6 bases and J by 0 bases, leaving 13 bases between them. The CDR3 contains 14 residues.